These 14 T cell receptor beta chains were all obtained from the same sample, sequenced in a study of shared clonotypes between healthy human individuals. CD8 cells regarded as naive lacked CD45RO, were positively chosen for CCR7, and omitted terminally differentiated effector memory CD45RA+ cells. The table came from immunoSEQ multiplex PCR; TCRdb's copy has only in-frame clones and leaves some out. The table has approximately 2,000,000 clones, around 93% seen once. Sequenced input: naive CD8+ T cells from PBMCs. The receptors were sampled from a man aged 18 to 30 in good health. Some clones in this sample may be carry-over from other donors' samples.

This clone was counted once. The rearrangement links TRBV28 to TRBJ2-3; D gene ambiguous. The germline gives CDR1 MDHEN, CDR2 SYDVKM. CDR3 length: 15 amino acids. V was cut by 4 bases and J by 2 bases, with 13 bases left in between. CDR3 amino acids: CASSSTGFFTDTQYF. CDR3 DNA sequence: TGTGCCAGCAGTTCAACCGGGTTCTTCACAGATACGCAGTATTTT.

The chain is built from TRBV6-1 and TRBJ1-5; 8 bases match TRBD1. The junction had 4 bases not matched to a gene; V was cut back by 0 bases and J by 6 bases. CDR3 length: 15 residues. Germline V gene lookup returns CDR1 MNHNS and CDR2 SASEGT. This chain's CDR3 is CASSEARTGSQPQHF. As DNA, the CDR3 is TGTGCCAGCAGTGAAGCTCGGACAGGGAGTCAGCCCCAGCATTTT.

Of note for this clone: This same CDR3 is encoded by further DNA sequences in the sample. CDR3: CASSLSRRGTEAFF. CDR3 nucleotides: TGTGCCAGCAGCCTTTCCCGGCGGGGCACTGAAGCTTTCTTT. V gene TRBV27 combines with J gene TRBJ1-1; no definite D call. V was clipped by 6 bases and J by 4 bases, with 15 bases between them. This CDR3 contains 14 residues. Germline CDR1 MNHEY, CDR2 SMNVEV (reference sequence).

This clone was picked up one time. The chain recombines TRBV6-5 with TRBJ2-4; 7 bases map to TRBD2. This CDR3 spans 14 amino acids. The J segment lost 2 bases and the V segment lost 6 bases, leaving 4 bases of the junction unmatched. The germline gives CDR1 MNHEY, CDR2 SVGAGI. The CDR3, as DNA: TGTGCCAGCAGCCCGGGACTAACCAAAAACATTCAGTACTTC. Translated: CASSPGLTKNIQYF.

This chain connects TRBV9 to TRBJ1-2; D not certain. The ends were cut back, 4 bases at V and 5 bases at J, with 18 bases in the middle. From germline, CDR1 is SGDLS and CDR2 YYNGEE. CDR3 length equals 15 residues. Written as DNA, the CDR3 is TGTGCCAGCAGCCTTGGAAACATCGTGGAGTATGGCTACACCTTC. Translated, it gives CASSLGNIVEYGYTF.

This chain joins TRBV27 and TRBJ1-1; D gene unclear. This CDR3 spans 15 amino acids. The V end lost 2 bases, the J end lost 1 base, and 11 bases lay between the germline ends. Germline CDR1 MNHEY, CDR2 SMNVEV (reference sequence). The CDR3 DNA follows: TGTGCCAGCAGTTTACGGCAGGCGTCGAACACTGAAGCTTTCTTT. Its translation: CASSLRQASNTEAFF.

This sequence joins TRBV27 and TRBJ1-5; D is perhaps TRBD1 (5 bases). This CDR3 is 17 amino acids long. V was cut by 2 bases and J by 6 bases, with 20 bases left in between. Germline lookup yields CDR1 MNHEY and CDR2 SMNVEV (reference sequence). The CDR3 DNA is TGTGCCAGCAGTTTAATTTGGGACTCGGAGGGCGGTCAGCCCCAGCATTTT. This encodes CASSLIWDSEGGQPQHF.

The chain combines TRBV27 with TRBJ2-5; D is ambiguous. The J call could be wrong; TRBJ2-7 is a better fit for the DNA end. This CDR3 is built from 13 residues. Germline loops: CDR1 MNHEY, CDR2 SMNVEV (reference sequence). DNA for the CDR3: TGTGCCAGCAGTCCGTCAGGAGTCTACGAGCAGTACTTC. Translation gives CASSPSGVYEQYF.

The rearrangement links TRBV27 to TRBJ2-5; possible D gene TRBD2, 5 bases. The CDR3 is made up of 17 amino acids. Germline values: CDR1 MNHEY, CDR2 SMNVEV (reference sequence). V was clipped by 3 bases and J by 12 bases, with 29 bases between them. The CDR3 coding sequence is TGTGCCAGCAGTTTTGGTTTCCCGGGGATGCGGGTTGTTCCTGAGTACTTC. Amino acids: CASSFGFPGMRVVPEYF.

The rearrangement joins TRBV6-1 to TRBJ2-4, with 7 bases fitting TRBD1. Losses at the gene ends were 4 bases for V and 8 bases for J; bases not matched to a gene: 11. CDR1 and CDR2 (germline): MNHNS, SASEGT. There are 15 residues in the CDR3. CDR3 amino acids: CASSGGRQGVHIQYF. In DNA form, the CDR3 reads TGTGCCAGCAGTGGGGGGCGGCAGGGGGTACACATTCAGTACTTC.

This sequence joins TRBV12-5 and TRBJ2-1; 7 nucleotides line up with TRBD2. V trimming: 1 base; J trimming: 2 bases; junction bases outside the gene matches: 8. Germline V CDR1 and CDR2: LGHNT, FRNRAP. The CDR3 extends over 17 amino acids. CDR3 residues: CASGLGLAGSAYNEQFF. CDR3 coding DNA: TGTGCTAGTGGTTTGGGGTTAGCGGGTAGCGCCTACAATGAGCAGTTCTTC.

The J gene is TRBJ1-1, the V gene TRBV10-2; maybe TRBD1 (5 bases). Germline loops: CDR1 WSHSY, CDR2 SAAADI. CDR3 length equals 14 residues. V gave up 5 bases and J gave up 1 base, with 11 bases separating them. The chain's CDR3 is CASSRRGTNTEAFF. DNA for the CDR3: TGCGCCAGCAGTAGGAGGGGAACGAACACTGAAGCTTTCTTT.

J is TRBJ2-2 and V is TRBV19; TRBD1 aligns across 7 bases. The trim removed 5 bases at V and 4 bases at J, leaving 7 bases unmatched. CDR1 is LNHDA, CDR2 SQIVND, per germline (reference sequence). The CDR3 consists of 15 residues. CDR3 in amino acids: CASSVRKGATGELFF. In DNA, the CDR3 is TGTGCCAGTAGTGTGCGGAAGGGGGCCACCGGGGAGCTGTTTTTT.

DNA for the CDR3: TGTGCCAGCAGCTTCCCGACCTCCAATCAGCCCCAGCATTTT. This translates into CASSFPTSNQPQHF. The rearrangement links TRBV7-9 to TRBJ1-5; D gene unclear. Germline V lookup: CDR1 SEHNR, CDR2 FQNEAQ (reference sequence). Trimming took off 3 bases at V and 3 bases at J, with 9 bases between the two ends. CDR3 length equals 14 residues. Using reference TRBV7-9 and TRBJ1-5 for the parts outside the CDR3, the full variable domain is DTGVSQNPRHKITKRGQNVTFRCDPISEHNRLYWYRQTLGQGPEFLTYFQNEAQLEKSRLLSDRFSAERPKGSFSTLEIQRTEQGDSAMYLCASSFPTSNQPQHFGDGTRLSIL.